Reported below is one T cell receptor (beta chain). The data belong to a study of blood T cell repertoires in COVID-19. Overall study context: Donors in the United States, Italy and Spain gave samples during acute or convalescent COVID-19. PBMCs, B-cell-depleted T cells, or T cells provided the cDNA or gDNA that made up the material.

Seattle enrolled patients during active infection and tracked them longitudinally. The CDR3 is 14 amino acids. V gave up 4 bases and J gave up 2 bases, with 11 bases separating them. Germline lookup yields CDR1 SGDLS and CDR2 YYNGEE. Authors' methods: Reference gene primer amplification in the assay estimated nucleated cell counts. TCRdb's table, derived via immunoSEQ multiplex PCR, lists solely in-frame clones and lacks some. The DNA was the basis for D and trimming; V, J and clone size are from that table. The sample gives under 200,000 clones, more than 65% of which show up once; around 8% is in the top ten.

This clonotype was obtained from a woman aged 55-70 years with COVID-19, enrolled during active disease. The V call is TRBV9, the J call TRBJ2-3; D remains ambiguous. Sequencing was carried out using peripheral blood. CDR3 sequence: CASSPTDPTDTQYF. Written as DNA, the CDR3 is TGTGCCAGCAGCCCCACAGACCCCACAGATACGCAGTATTTT.